The 4 T cell receptor beta chains reported below all come from one sample, sequenced in a study of CD8+ T cells in alopecia areata. The sequencing template was cDNA reverse transcribed from extracted RNA. The data were produced by immunoSEQ multiplex PCR, yet TCRdb's version contains in-frame clones alone and is incomplete. In the table there are roughly 200,000 clones, around two fifths of which are singletons. The sample's treatment: oral pan-JAK inhibitor, 5-10 mg twice daily. Material: CD4+ T cells sorted from blood, obtained around week 30, from a patient treated with tofacitinib. The source is a human donor with alopecia areata.

The V call is TRBV9, the J call TRBJ2-6, with D unresolved. V shed 3 bases and J shed 0 bases, with 7 bases lying between them. The CDR3 totals 15 residues. The germline CDR1 and CDR2 sequences are SGDLS and YYNGEE. The CDR3 coding sequence is TGTGCCAGCAGCGGCATGGGCTCTGGGGCCAACGTCCTGACTTTC. This encodes CASSGMGSGANVLTF.

This rearrangement joins TRBV7-2 to TRBJ2-1, with TRBD2 matching over 11 bases. The germline V gene encodes CDR1 SGHTA and CDR2 FQGNSA. J lost 5 bases, V lost 5 bases, and 5 bases had no gene match. This CDR3 is built from 15 residues. CDR3 in amino acids: CASSPTSGTHNEQFF. The CDR3 region has the DNA TGTGCCAGCAGCCCGACTAGCGGGACCCACAATGAGCAGTTCTTC.

This clone was seen a handful of times. The rearrangement joins TRBV4-1 to TRBJ2-5, with TRBD1 matching 9 bases. The V gene's germline CDR1 is MGHRA and CDR2 YSYEKL. The CDR3 loop spans 16 amino acids. V shed 6 bases, J shed 4 bases, and the junction held 12 bases outside the gene matches. CDR3: CASRPGTGRSGETQYF. DNA of the CDR3: TGCGCCAGCAGGCCCGGGACAGGGAGGTCTGGAGAGACCCAGTACTTC.

The rearrangement uses TRBV6-4 and TRBJ1-2; a possible D gene is TRBD1 (6 bases). There are 15 residues in the CDR3. Germline CDR1 MRHNA, CDR2 SNTAGT. The V and J ends lost 3 bases and 6 bases respectively, with 17 bases between them. The CDR3 reads CASSEGGGRRNGYTF. The CDR3 coding sequence is TGTGCCAGCAGTGAGGGTGGGGGCAGGCGGAATGGCTACACCTTC.